Only a few counts were recorded for the clone carrying this T cell receptor beta chain. The sample comes from a study of identical twins. TCRdb redid the calling of the 5' RACE reads with MiXCR, one entry per CDR3 protein. The table has about 890,000 distinct CDR3 sequences, 9% to 15% seen once. This same sample was also part of a study on yellow fever vaccine responses in identical twins.

This TCR was sampled from a young woman in good health. Sequenced sample: PBMCs.

CDR3 amino acids: CATRDGNYEQYF. CDR3 coding DNA: TGTGCCACTCGGGACGGCAACTACGAGCAGTACTTC. The chain employs TRBV6-6 and TRBJ2-7; D may correspond to TRBD1 or TRBD2 (5 bases each). Per germline, CDR1 MNHNY and CDR2 SVGAGI (reference sequence). The germline V and J ends were trimmed by 10 bases and 3 bases, with 13 bases remaining between them. This CDR3 region has 12 residues.